This is a list of T cell receptor beta chains from one sample in a study of cytomegalovirus exposure and HLA in healthy donors. Profiling relied on immunoSEQ multiplex PCR, and the TCRdb table lists in-frame clones only, not all of them. The sample holds more than 35,000 clones. The sample taken for sequencing was PBMCs. These receptors were collected from a man in his thirties or forties in good health and CMV-seronegative. Each CDR3 is given with its conserved first and last residue. The order of the fields is D gene, V gene, J gene, CDR3 DNA, CDR3 protein. A D gene is named only where the DNA matches it firmly.

D gene: TRBD1
V gene: TRBV4-1
J gene: TRBJ2-7
CDR3 DNA: TGCGCCAGCAGCCAACAGGACAGGGGGAAGCTCTACGAGCAGTACTTC
CDR3 protein: CASSQQDRGKLYEQYF

D gene: NA
V gene: TRBV20-1
J gene: TRBJ2-7
CDR3 DNA: TGCAGTGCTAGACAGGACTACGAGCAGTACTTC
CDR3 protein: CSARQDYEQYF

D gene: TRBD2
V gene: TRBV2
J gene: TRBJ2-7
CDR3 DNA: TGTGCCAGCAGTGATCTAGCGGGAGTCTCCTACGAGCAGTACTTC
CDR3 protein: CASSDLAGVSYEQYF

D gene: TRBD2
V gene: TRBV14
J gene: TRBJ2-7
CDR3 DNA: TGTGCCAGCAGCTCCGGCCGGGGGGTCCTCTACGAGCAGTACTTC
CDR3 protein: CASSSGRGVLYEQYF

D gene: TRBD2
V gene: TRBV7-6
J gene: TRBJ2-7
CDR3 DNA: TGTGCCAGCAGCTTAGTAGCGGGGGGGAGCTCCTACGAGCAGTACTTC
CDR3 protein: CASSLVAGGSSYEQYF

D gene: NA
V gene: TRBV13
J gene: TRBJ2-1
CDR3 DNA: TGTGCCAGCAGTCCCTCTGTTCCCCTCCACAATGAGCAGTTCTTC
CDR3 protein: CASSPSVPLHNEQFF

D gene: NA
V gene: TRBV6-5
J gene: TRBJ2-1
CDR3 DNA: TGTGCCAGCAGTTACTCGGGCAGGGACAATGAGCAGTTCTTC
CDR3 protein: CASSYSGRDNEQFF

D gene: NA
V gene: TRBV5-4
J gene: TRBJ2-2
CDR3 DNA: TGTGCCAGCAGCTTGGCCTCGAAGGCGGGCACCGGGGAGCTGTTTTTT
CDR3 protein: CASSLASKAGTGELFF

D gene: NA
V gene: TRBV6-5
J gene: TRBJ2-5
CDR3 DNA: TGTGCCAGCAGCCCCGGACCAGCGGAGGAGACCCAGTACTTC
CDR3 protein: CASSPGPAEETQYF

D gene: TRBD2
V gene: TRBV14
J gene: TRBJ2-3
CDR3 DNA: TGTGCCAGCAGCCTTATCATCGGGACTAGAACAGATACGCAGTATTTT
CDR3 protein: CASSLIIGTRTDTQYF

D gene: NA
V gene: TRBV18
J gene: TRBJ2-1
CDR3 DNA: TGTGCCAGCTCACCAACCCCAAGGGGCAATGAGCAGTTCTTC
CDR3 protein: CASSPTPRGNEQFF

D gene: TRBD1
V gene: TRBV7-9
J gene: TRBJ1-3
CDR3 DNA: TGTGCCAGCAGCCCACAGGGGATACATACTGGAAACACCATATATTTT
CDR3 protein: CASSPQGIHTGNTIYF

D gene: TRBD1
V gene: TRBV7-9
J gene: TRBJ2-7
CDR3 DNA: TGTGCCAGCAGGTCGGGACAGCCCGAGCAGTACTTC
CDR3 protein: CASRSGQPEQYF